One and the same sample provided the 4 T cell receptor beta chains below, sequenced in a study of siplizumab effects on memory and regulatory T cells. The table came from immunoSEQ multiplex PCR; TCRdb's copy has only in-frame clones and leaves some out. The sample has about 110,000 clones, around 90% seen once; the top ten hold approximately 1.2%. The sequenced material came from CD4+ T cells sorted from blood. The receptors shown here come from a human donor in good health.

As concerns this clone: The junction departs from the called germline gene at one end, perhaps through a read error. The J gene is TRBJ2-5, the V gene TRBV2, with 8 bases fitting TRBD2. The length of the CDR3 is 13 residues. The germline gives CDR1 SNHLY, CDR2 FYNNEI. The CDR3 region is CASREAGEETQYF. DNA for the CDR3: TGTGCCAGCAGAGAAGCGGGGGAAGAGACCCAGTACTTC.

The V gene is TRBV29-1, the J gene TRBJ2-7; D uncertain. Germline V gene data show CDR1 as SQVTM and CDR2 as ANQGSEA. This CDR3 has 14 residues. The V end was cut by 7 bases, the J end by 0 bases, with 16 bases between. The CDR3 loop reads CSAKGRLSSYEQYF. The CDR3 DNA follows: TGCAGCGCCAAAGGACGGTTGAGCTCCTACGAGCAGTACTTC.

The CDR3 spells CASSRKAGTEVPRAFF. DNA of the CDR3: TGTGCCAGCAGCCGAAAAGCCGGGACAGAGGTTCCAAGAGCTTTCTTT. V usage is TRBV14 and J usage is TRBJ1-1; 7 nucleotides align to TRBD1. Germline V gives CDR1 SGHDN, CDR2 FVKESK. Trimming took 4 bases from V and 10 from J; bases not matched to a gene: 18. CDR3 length equals 16 residues.

The table lists this clone with a count of one. The gene calls are TRBV7-6 and TRBJ1-3; D is uncertain. The CDR3 has 14 amino acids. Germline V lookup: CDR1 SGHVS, CDR2 FNYEAQ. The V and J ends lost 3 bases and 0 bases respectively, with 6 bases between them. CDR3 loop: CASSFQISGNTIYF. DNA of the CDR3: TGTGCCAGCAGCTTCCAGATCTCTGGAAACACCATATATTTT. Looking up the rest from reference TRBV7-6 and TRBJ1-3 gives the full variable domain: GAGVSQSPRYKVTKRGQDVALRCDPISGHVSLYWYRQALGQGPEFLTYFNYEAQQDKSGLPNDRFSAERPEGSISTLTIQRTEQRDSAMYRCASSFQISGNTIYFGEGSWLTVV.